The clone carrying this T cell receptor beta chain was counted a few times. Its antigen is unidentified. This sample is part of a study of T cell repertoires in cytomegalovirus infection. Study details: Alongside well-studied HLA-B-restricted CMV epitopes, recently identified HLA-C-restricted CMV epitopes were also used. Through public TCR beta signatures, both CMV infection and matching HLA type were indicated.

Broader study findings: Clonotypes of TCR beta that were HLA-C-restricted and CMV-specific dominated the ex vivo response.

Each CDR3 protein gets one entry after TCRdb re-called the reads with MiXCR. The sample includes 340,000 or so distinct CDR3 sequences, around 25% seen only once; the top ten take 13%. Germline V CDR1 and CDR2: SNHLY, FYNNEI. This CDR3 has 15 residues. V lost 5 bases and J lost 8; bases outside the gene matches: 12. This material consisted of cultured PBMCs, taken from culture after CMV antigen stimulation. This sequence originates from a human donor in good health (CMV status not recorded). Some clones in this sample may be carry-over from other donors' samples. This sequence joins TRBV2 and TRBJ2-1; TRBD2 matches at 7 bases. The CDR3, as DNA: TGTGCCAGCAGTCCAGAGACTAGCCGGACCTATGAGCAGTTCTTC. Protein sequence: CASSPETSRTYEQFF. Full variable domain (outside the CDR3, taken from reference TRBV2 and TRBJ2-1): EPEVTQTPSHQVTQMGQEVILRCVPISNHLYFYWYRQILGQKVEFLVSFYNNEISEKSEIFDDQFSVERPDGSNFTLKIRSTKLEDSAMYFCASSPETSRTYEQFFGPGTRLTVL.